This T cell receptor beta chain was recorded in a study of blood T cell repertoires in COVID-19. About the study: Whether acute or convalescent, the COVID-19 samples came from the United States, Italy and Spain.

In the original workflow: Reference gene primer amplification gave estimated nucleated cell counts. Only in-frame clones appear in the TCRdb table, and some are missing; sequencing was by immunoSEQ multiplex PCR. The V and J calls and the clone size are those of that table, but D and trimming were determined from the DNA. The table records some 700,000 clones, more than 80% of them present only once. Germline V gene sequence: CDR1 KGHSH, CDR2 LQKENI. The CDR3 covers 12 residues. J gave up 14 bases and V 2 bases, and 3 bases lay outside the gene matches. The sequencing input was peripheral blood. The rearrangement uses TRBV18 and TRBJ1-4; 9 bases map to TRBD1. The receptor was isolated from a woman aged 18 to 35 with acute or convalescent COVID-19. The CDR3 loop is CASSPTGGGLFF. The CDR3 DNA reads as TGTGCCAGCTCACCAACAGGGGGCGGGCTGTTTTTT.